This entry features one T cell receptor beta chain sequence. Antigen: not known. Sequenced by immunoSEQ multiplex PCR; TCRdb stores in-frame clones only, minus some. This table has 140,000 or so clones, nearly 95% appearing once. This CDR3 is 16 amino acids long. Germline CDR1 MNHNS, CDR2 SASEGT. V was cut by 2 bases and J by 0 bases, with 10 bases left in between. The sample is drawn from a study of CD4+ T cells in melanoma. Study-wide results and limits: A reported correlation linked neoantigen-specific CD4+ T cells to CD8+, macrophage and B cell function. Neoantigen-specific CD4+ T cells in melanoma reportedly had diverse differentiation states.

The chain recombines TRBV6-1 with TRBJ2-2, with D unresolved. The clonotype originates from a human donor with melanoma. CDR3 bases: TGTGCCAGCAGTGAAATGTTGATCACGAACACCGGGGAGCTGTTTTTT. Protein sequence: CASSEMLITNTGELFF.